This T cell receptor beta chain was identified in a study of graft-versus-host responses after intestinal transplantation. The overall study: Each of the recipients got a multivisceral, liver-intestinal, or isolated intestinal transplant. Recipients were all induced with anti-thymocyte globulin, then given tacrolimus and steroids for about three years.

The CDR3 spans 13 residues. Germline CDR1 is LNHDA and CDR2 is SQIVND (reference sequence). Trimming took 5 bases from V and 7 from J; bases not matched to a gene: 4. Tissue from the graft was processed to free its intraepithelial and lamina propria lymphocytes. By share of the sample, this clone is large. Generated by immunoSEQ multiplex PCR, the TCRdb table keeps only in-frame clones and is missing some. Seen here are 5,600 or so clones, 55% to 85% observed once, and the top ten hold approximately 13%. This chain links TRBV19 with TRBJ1-5, with 8 bases lining up with TRBD1. The source of this sequence is a human patient who received an intestinal transplant, so some T cells may come from the graft donor. Source: ileum tissue, taken roughly 260 days after intestinal transplant. The chain's CDR3 is CASSVGQGQPQHF. In DNA, the CDR3 is TGTGCCAGTAGTGTCGGACAGGGCCAGCCCCAGCATTTT.